Following are 20 T cell receptor beta chains from one sample sequenced in a study of blood T cell repertoires in COVID-19. Method: immunoSEQ multiplex PCR; TCRdb's copy keeps in-frame clones and lacks some. Of 100,000 to 150,000 clones listed, about 86% are singletons. Sequencing was done on a sample of peripheral blood. These receptors were obtained from a woman aged 45-59 years with acute or convalescent COVID-19.

This clone appeared a few times. The CDR3 coding sequence is TGCGCCAGCAGCTTGGGAGGTGCCACCTACGAGCAGTACTTC. Encoded protein: CASSLGGATYEQYF. This sequence joins TRBV5-1 and TRBJ2-7; D is unresolved. V gave up 0 bases and J gave up 2 bases, with 9 bases separating them. The germline CDR1 and CDR2 sequences are SGHRS and YFSETQ. The CDR3 runs 14 residues.

V and J are TRBV7-2 and TRBJ1-2; 8 bases fit TRBD1. The CDR3 spans 14 residues. Trimming took 1 base from V and 5 from J; bases not matched to a gene: 3. The V gene's germline CDR1 is SGHTA and CDR2 FQGNSA. CDR3 residues: CASSLEGQVYGYTF. The CDR3 bases are TGTGCCAGCAGCTTAGAGGGACAGGTGTATGGCTACACCTTC.

The rearrangement uses TRBV3-1 (or the pseudogene TRBV3-2) and TRBJ2-1; 7 bases are shared with TRBD1. Germline V gene data show CDR1 as LGHDT and CDR2 as YNNKEL (reference sequence). This CDR3 has 12 residues. V lost 4 bases to trimming and J lost 14 bases; unmatched junction nucleotides: 8. The CDR3 here is CASSPGTAGKFF. The DNA for the CDR3 is TGTGCCAGCAGCCCTGGGACAGCAGGGAAGTTCTTC.

The chain couples TRBV5-4 to TRBJ2-3, with D possibly TRBD1 on 6 matching bases. Between the trimmed V and J ends, which lost 3 bases and 9 bases, there was a span of 17 bases. The length of the CDR3 is 14 residues. CDR1 and CDR2 (germline): SGHNT, YYREEE (reference sequence). In DNA, the CDR3 is TGTGCCAGCAGCTCCAGGACAGCGCCGGGAACGCAGTATTTT. Encoded protein: CASSSRTAPGTQYF.

V is TRBV5-1 and J is TRBJ2-3; no clear D. The V and J ends lost 0 bases and 2 bases respectively, with 7 bases between them. CDR1 is SGHRS, CDR2 YFSETQ, per germline. The CDR3 spans 14 residues. The CDR3 loop reads CASSLELYTDTQYF. CDR3 nucleotides: TGCGCCAGCAGCTTGGAACTCTACACAGATACGCAGTATTTT. Based on the CDR3 plus reference TRBV5-1 and TRBJ2-3, the full variable domain is KAGVTQTPRYLIKTRGQQVTLSCSPISGHRSVSWYQQTPGQGLQFLFEYFSETQRNKGNFPGRFSGRQFSNSRSEMNVSTLELGDSALYLCASSLELYTDTQYFGPGTRLTVL.

The chain joins TRBV24-1 to TRBJ1-2, with D possibly TRBD1 on 6 matching bases. The CDR3 covers 14 residues. CDR1 is KGHDR, CDR2 SFDVKD, per germline. Trimming pared 2 bases from V and 3 bases from J, leaving 9 bases between. CDR3: CATSDYRTDYGYTF. In nucleotides, the CDR3 is TGTGCCACCAGTGATTACCGGACAGACTATGGCTACACCTTC.

The V and J genes are TRBV5-1 and TRBJ2-7, with D tentatively TRBD1 (5 bases). Per the germline V gene, CDR1 is SGHRS and CDR2 is YFSETQ. Trimming removed 4 bases from V and 3 bases from J, with 14 bases in between. The CDR3 is 14 residues long. CDR3 DNA sequence: TGCGCCAGCAGCCCCCAGGGTGCGGACTACGAGCAGTACTTC. This translates into CASSPQGADYEQYF.

The chain links TRBV30 to TRBJ1-4; D remains unclear. CDR1 GTSNPN and CDR2 SVGIG come from the germline V gene (reference sequence). Trimming shortened V by 3 bases and J by 7 bases, and 15 bases separated the two germline ends. The CDR3 is 14 residues long. DNA for the CDR3: TGTGCCTGGAGCCCCCTTGCTAGCGGTGAAAAACTGTTTTTT. Its translation is CAWSPLASGEKLFF.

The chain links TRBV20-1 to TRBJ2-1; no definite D call. The V end lost 3 bases, the J end lost 0 bases, and 9 bases lay between the germline ends. CDR1 and CDR2 (germline): DFQATT, SNEGSKA (reference sequence). This CDR3 has 14 residues. The CDR3 DNA is TGCAGTGCTAGTGAGTTGAGCTCCTACAATGAGCAGTTCTTC. Encoded protein: CSASELSSYNEQFF.

The gene calls are TRBV15 and TRBJ2-2; a weak D match, TRBD1 (5 bases). Germline CDR1 is LNHNV and CDR2 is YYDKDF (reference sequence). Deletions cut 5 bases from V and 4 bases from J, with 8 bases between. The CDR3 spans 13 residues. In DNA, the CDR3 is TGTGCCACCAGCCTCAGGGCCACCGGGGAGCTGTTTTTT. It translates to CATSLRATGELFF. Complete variable domain (other parts from reference TRBV15 and TRBJ2-2): DAMVIQNPRYQVTQFGKPVTLSCSQTLNHNVMYWYQQKSSQAPKLLFHYYDKDFNNEADTPDNFQSRRPNTSFCFLDIRSPGLGDTAMYLCATSLRATGELFFGEGSRLTVL.

The rearrangement joins TRBV9 to TRBJ2-3, with D perhaps TRBD1 (6 bases). The germline gives CDR1 SGDLS, CDR2 YYNGEE. The CDR3 length is 15 residues. V shed 5 bases and J shed 0 bases, with 13 bases lying between them. This CDR3 is CASSPTGLSTDTQYF. In nucleotides, the CDR3 is TGTGCCAGCAGTCCTACAGGGTTAAGCACAGATACGCAGTATTTT.

The chain recombines TRBV3-1 (or the pseudogene TRBV3-2) with TRBJ2-7, with 8 bases lining up with TRBD1. V was clipped by 2 bases and J by 6 bases; unmatched bases: 9. CDR3 length equals 15 residues. Germline CDR1 and CDR2: LGHDT and YNNKEL (reference sequence). CDR3 bases: TGTGCCAGCAGCCAATCCTCCGGACAGGGCCGCGAGCAGTACTTC. Translation gives CASSQSSGQGREQYF.

The chain combines TRBV27 with TRBJ1-2, with unresolved D. The CDR3 has 14 residues. Germline CDR1 and CDR2: MNHEY and SMNVEV (reference sequence). The V and J ends lost 3 bases and 6 bases respectively, with 14 bases between them. CDR3 region: CASSFVGGSDGYTF. The CDR3, as DNA: TGTGCCAGCAGTTTTGTTGGCGGGTCGGATGGCTACACCTTC.

The chain has TRBV29-1 and TRBJ1-2, with 10 bases that match TRBD1. After removal of 7 bases from V and 2 bases from J, the junction contained 4 bases not matched to a gene. Germline lookup yields CDR1 SQVTM and CDR2 ANQGSEA. The CDR3 extends over 13 amino acids. The CDR3 reads CSAKTGGNYGYTF. The CDR3 coding sequence is TGCAGCGCTAAGACAGGGGGCAACTATGGCTACACCTTC.

The chain employs TRBV19 and TRBJ2-4, with D hard to call. In germline, CDR1 is LNHDA, CDR2 SQIVND (reference sequence). The length of the CDR3 is 14 residues. V lost 3 bases and J lost 8, with 14 bases in between. CDR3 bases: TGTGCCAGTAGTATCAGGCCGGCATCAGACATTCAGTACTTC. Encoded protein: CASSIRPASDIQYF.

This clone was observed a handful of times. The chain has TRBV5-1 and TRBJ1-1; D is undetermined. CDR3 size: 15 residues. V was clipped by 4 bases and J by 2 bases, with 15 bases between them. CDR1 is SGHRS, CDR2 YFSETQ, per germline. Here the CDR3 DNA reads TGCGCCAGCAGCCTCTACGTTGGAGGAAACACTGAAGCTTTCTTT. This sequence encodes CASSLYVGGNTEAFF.

The gene calls are TRBV4-2 and TRBJ1-1; D call uncertain. The CDR3 consists of 12 residues. The V gene's germline CDR1 is LGHNA and CDR2 YNFKEQ. The germline V and J ends were trimmed by 1 base and 11 bases, with 11 bases remaining between them. The CDR3 DNA reads TGTGCCAGCAGCCAAGGGGCTTCTTGGGCTTTCTTT. Its protein is CASSQGASWAFF.

This clone was picked up a small number of times. The CDR3 DNA reads TGTGCCAGCAGTAACACGGAGAAGAACACTGAAGCTTTCTTT. Translated, it gives CASSNTEKNTEAFF. The genes are TRBV6-6 and TRBJ1-1, with D unclear. The V end lost 5 bases, the J end lost 1 base, and 11 bases lay between the germline ends. The germline V gene has CDR1 MNHNY and CDR2 SVGAGI (reference sequence). The CDR3 covers 14 residues.

This sequence joins TRBV6-1 and TRBJ1-2; D may be TRBD1 (6 bases). V was clipped by 5 bases and J by 7 bases, with 20 bases between them. CDR1 is MNHNS and CDR2 is SASEGT in the germline V gene. The CDR3 is 15 amino acids. CDR3 bases: TGTGCCAGCAGTTCGCGCGCCCAGGACAGCCTTGGCTACACCTTC. Translated: CASSSRAQDSLGYTF.

This chain connects TRBV19 to TRBJ1-2; 7 bases are a match to TRBD1. The CDR3 extends over 14 amino acids. The germline gives CDR1 LNHDA, CDR2 SQIVND (reference sequence). The V segment lost 6 bases and the J segment 7 bases; nucleotides outside the gene matches: 11. The CDR3 coding sequence is TGTGCCAGTAGGGACCCCATAGGGGGCGGTGGCTACACCTTC. Amino acids: CASRDPIGGGGYTF. Full variable domain (outside the CDR3, taken from reference TRBV19 and TRBJ1-2): DGGITQSPKYLFRKEGQNVTLSCEQNLNHDAMYWYRQDPGQGLRLIYYSQIVNDFQKGDIAEGYSVSREKKESFPLTVTSAQKNPTAFYLCASRDPIGGGGYTFGSGTRLTVV.